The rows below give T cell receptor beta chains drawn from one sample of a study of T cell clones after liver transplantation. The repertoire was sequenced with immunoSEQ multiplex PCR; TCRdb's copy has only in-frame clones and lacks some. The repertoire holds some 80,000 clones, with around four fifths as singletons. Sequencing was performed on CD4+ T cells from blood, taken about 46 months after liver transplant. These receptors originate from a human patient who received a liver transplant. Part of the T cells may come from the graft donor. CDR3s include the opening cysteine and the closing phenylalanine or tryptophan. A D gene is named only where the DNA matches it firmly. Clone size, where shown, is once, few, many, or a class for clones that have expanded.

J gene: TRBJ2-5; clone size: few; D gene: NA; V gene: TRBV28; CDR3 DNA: TGTGCCAGCAGCTCCCGGTTCAGCTTAGAGACCCAGTACTTC; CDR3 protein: CASSSRFSLETQYF
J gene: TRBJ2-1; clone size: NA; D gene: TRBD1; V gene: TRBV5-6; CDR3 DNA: TGTGCCAGCAGACAATGGGGGGACAGGAGATACAATGAGCAGTTCTTC; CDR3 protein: CASRQWGDRRYNEQFF
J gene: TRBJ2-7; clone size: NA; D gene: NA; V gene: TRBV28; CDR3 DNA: TGTGCCAGCACCCCCGCGGACATACTCTCCTACGAGCAGTACTTC; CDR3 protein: CASTPADILSYEQYF
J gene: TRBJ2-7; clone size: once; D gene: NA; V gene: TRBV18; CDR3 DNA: TGTGCCAGCTCACCACCGTCCACCTACGAGCAGTACTTC; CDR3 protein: CASSPPSTYEQYF
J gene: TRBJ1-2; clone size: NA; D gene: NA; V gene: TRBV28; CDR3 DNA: TGTGCCAGCAGTAAAAACATACAGAGTTACAATGGCTACACCTTC; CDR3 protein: CASSKNIQSYNGYTF
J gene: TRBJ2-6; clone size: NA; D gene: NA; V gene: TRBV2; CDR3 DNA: TGTGCCAGCAACGGGGCTGGGGCCAACGTCCTGACTTTC; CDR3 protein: CASNGAGANVLTF
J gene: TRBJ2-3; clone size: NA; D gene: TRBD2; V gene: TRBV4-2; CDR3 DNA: TGTGCCAGCAGCCAAGACAGGGCGGGAGCGCTAGATACGCAGTATTTT; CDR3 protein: CASSQDRAGALDTQYF
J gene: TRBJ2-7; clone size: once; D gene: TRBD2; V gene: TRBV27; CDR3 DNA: TGTGCCAGCAGTCCATATACCGGGACTAGCAAGGAGCAGTACTTC; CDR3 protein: CASSPYTGTSKEQYF
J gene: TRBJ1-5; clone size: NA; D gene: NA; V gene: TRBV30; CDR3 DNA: TGTGCCTGGAGTGTGGGCTATAATCAGCCCCAGCATTTT; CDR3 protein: CAWSVGYNQPQHF
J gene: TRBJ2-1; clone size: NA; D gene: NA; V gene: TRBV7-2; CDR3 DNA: TGTGCCAGCAGCTTAGGACAGAACAATGAGCAGTTCTTC; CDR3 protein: CASSLGQNNEQFF
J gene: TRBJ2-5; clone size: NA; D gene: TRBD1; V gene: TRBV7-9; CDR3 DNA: TGTGCCAGCAGCTTAGGGGACAGGGGTATCCAAGAGACCCAGTACTTC; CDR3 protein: CASSLGDRGIQETQYF
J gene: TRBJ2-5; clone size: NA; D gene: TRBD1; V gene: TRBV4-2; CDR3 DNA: TGTGCCAGCAGCCAAGATAAGGGACAGGGGGCGCGTCGAACCCAGTACTTC; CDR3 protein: CASSQDKGQGARRTQYF
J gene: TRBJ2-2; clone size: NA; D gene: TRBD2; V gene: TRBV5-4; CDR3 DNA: TGTGCCAGCAGTAAGGCGGGACTAGCGGTTCCCAGCACCGGGGAGCTGTTTTTT; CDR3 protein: CASSKAGLAVPSTGELFF
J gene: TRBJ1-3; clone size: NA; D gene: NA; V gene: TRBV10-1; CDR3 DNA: TGCGCCAGCAGTGACGGGAGTGGAGGAAACACCATATATTTT; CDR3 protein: CASSDGSGGNTIYF
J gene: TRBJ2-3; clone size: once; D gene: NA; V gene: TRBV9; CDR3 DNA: TGTGCCAGCAGCGTAGGTGGGAGCACAGATACGCAGTATTTT; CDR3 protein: CASSVGGSTDTQYF
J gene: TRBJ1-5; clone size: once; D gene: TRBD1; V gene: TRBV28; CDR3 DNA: TGTGCCAGCAGTTTGTGGACAGGGGGAAGCCAGCCCCAGCATTTT; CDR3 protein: CASSLWTGGSQPQHF
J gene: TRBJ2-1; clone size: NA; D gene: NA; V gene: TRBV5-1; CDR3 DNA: TGCGCCAGCAGCTTGCTAACTACGAGTGAGCAGTTCTTC; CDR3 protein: CASSLLTTSEQFF
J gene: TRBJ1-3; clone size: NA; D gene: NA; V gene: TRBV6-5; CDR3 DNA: TGTGCCAGCAGTCGACAGACCTCTGGAAACACCATATATTTT; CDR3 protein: CASSRQTSGNTIYF
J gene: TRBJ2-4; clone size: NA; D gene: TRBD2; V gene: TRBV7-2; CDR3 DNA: TGTGCCAGCAGCTTAGGACTAGCGGGTATAGCCAAAAACATTCAGTACTTC; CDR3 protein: CASSLGLAGIAKNIQYF
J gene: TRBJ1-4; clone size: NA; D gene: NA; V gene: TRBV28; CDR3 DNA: TGTGCCAGCACCGACTTGGGGGGGGCGCGAGAAAAACTGTTTTTT; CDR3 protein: CASTDLGGAREKLFF
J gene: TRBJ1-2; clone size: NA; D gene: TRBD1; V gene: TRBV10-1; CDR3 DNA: TGCGCCAGCAGTCCCGGGACAGTGAATAACTATGGCTACACCTTC; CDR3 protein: CASSPGTVNNYGYTF
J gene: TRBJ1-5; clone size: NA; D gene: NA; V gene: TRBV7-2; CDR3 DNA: TGTGCCAGCAGCTTAGGAGGTACAAGCAATCAGCCCCAGCATTTT; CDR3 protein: CASSLGGTSNQPQHF
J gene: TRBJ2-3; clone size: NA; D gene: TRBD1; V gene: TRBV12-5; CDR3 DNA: TGTGCTAGTGGTCTAGGGGACAGGTTTAGCACAGATACGCAGTATTTT; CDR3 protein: CASGLGDRFSTDTQYF
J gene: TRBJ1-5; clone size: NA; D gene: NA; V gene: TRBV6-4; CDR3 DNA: TGTGCCAGCAGTGACTCGCTAGGCAGTAGCAATCAGCCCCAGCATTTT; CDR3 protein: CASSDSLGSSNQPQHF
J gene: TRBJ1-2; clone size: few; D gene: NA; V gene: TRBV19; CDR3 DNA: TGTGCCAGTACCACGTCTATGATAGGCTATGGCTACACCTTC; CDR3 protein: CASTTSMIGYGYTF
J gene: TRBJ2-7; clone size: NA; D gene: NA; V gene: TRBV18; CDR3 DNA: TGTGCCAGCTCTCGAGGGCCAGTATTTGAGGAGCAGTACTTC; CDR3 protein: CASSRGPVFEEQYF
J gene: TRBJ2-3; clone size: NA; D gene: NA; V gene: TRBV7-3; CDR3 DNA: TGTGCCAGCAGCTTGGACAGAAGCACAGATACGCAGTATTTT; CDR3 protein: CASSLDRSTDTQYF
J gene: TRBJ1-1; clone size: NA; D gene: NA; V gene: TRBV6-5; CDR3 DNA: TGTGCCAGCAGTTACTCTGGAGGGCCGAACACTGAAGCTTTCTTT; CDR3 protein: CASSYSGGPNTEAFF
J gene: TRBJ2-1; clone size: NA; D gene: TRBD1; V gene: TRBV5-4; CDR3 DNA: TGTGCCAGCAGCTCCCGACAGGGCCCGAGCTCCTACAATGAGCAGTTCTTC; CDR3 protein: CASSSRQGPSSYNEQFF
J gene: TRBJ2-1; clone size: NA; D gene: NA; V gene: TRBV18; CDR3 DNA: TGTGCCAGCTCACCTTCTAGGAATGAGCAGTTCTTC; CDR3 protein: CASSPSRNEQFF
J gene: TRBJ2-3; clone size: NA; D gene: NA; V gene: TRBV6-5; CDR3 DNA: TGTGCCAGCACCCAGACTCCCTACACAGATACGCAGTATTTT; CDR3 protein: CASTQTPYTDTQYF
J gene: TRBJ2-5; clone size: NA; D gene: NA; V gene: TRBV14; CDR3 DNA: TGTGCCAGCAGCCCATCTAAAACATACCAGTACTTC; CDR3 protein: CASSPSKTYQYF
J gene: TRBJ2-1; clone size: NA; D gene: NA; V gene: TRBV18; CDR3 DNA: TGTGCCAGCTCATTACCGGGACGCATCTCACCAAATGAGCAGTTCTTC; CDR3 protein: CASSLPGRISPNEQFF
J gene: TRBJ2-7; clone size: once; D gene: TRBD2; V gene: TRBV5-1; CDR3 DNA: TGCGCCAGCAGCTCAGGACTAGCGGGATTCCCGGACGAGCAGTACTTC; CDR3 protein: CASSSGLAGFPDEQYF
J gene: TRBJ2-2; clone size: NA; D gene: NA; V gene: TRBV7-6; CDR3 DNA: TGTGCCAGCAGCTTAGCAGGGAACACCGGGGAGCTGTTTTTT; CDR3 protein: CASSLAGNTGELFF
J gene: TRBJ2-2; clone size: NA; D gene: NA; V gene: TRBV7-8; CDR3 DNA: TGTGCCAGCAGCGGTTCGGGGGTCAACACCGGGGAGCTGTTTTTT; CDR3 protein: CASSGSGVNTGELFF
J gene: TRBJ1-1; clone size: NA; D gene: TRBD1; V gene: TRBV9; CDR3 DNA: TGTGCCAGCAGCGAATCAACTCAGGGGGCGAGTCCGGCTTTCTTT; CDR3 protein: CASSESTQGASPAFF
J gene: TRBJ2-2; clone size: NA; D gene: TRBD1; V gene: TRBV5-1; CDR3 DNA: TGCGCCAGCAGCTACACAGGGGCGACCGGGGAGCTGTTTTTT; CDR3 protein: CASSYTGATGELFF
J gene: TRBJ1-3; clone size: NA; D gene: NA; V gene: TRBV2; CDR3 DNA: TGTGCCAGCAGTGAACAGGGAGCAGGAAACACCATATATTTT; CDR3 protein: CASSEQGAGNTIYF
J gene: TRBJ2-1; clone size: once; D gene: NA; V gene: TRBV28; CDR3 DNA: TGTGCCAGCGGCGGGCTTAGCTCCTACAATGAGCAGTTCTTC; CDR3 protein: CASGGLSSYNEQFF
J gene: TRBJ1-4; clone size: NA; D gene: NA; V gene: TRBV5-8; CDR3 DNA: TGTGCCAGCAGCTTGGCCGGGTACCCGGTAAGCCTCTTT; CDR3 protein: CASSLAGYPVSLF
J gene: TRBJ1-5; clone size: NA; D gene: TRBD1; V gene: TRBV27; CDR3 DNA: TGTGCCAGCAGTTTTACCGGACAGGCGCGGGGCCAGCATTTT; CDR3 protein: CASSFTGQARGQHF
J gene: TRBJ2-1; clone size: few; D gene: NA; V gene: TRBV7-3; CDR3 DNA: TGTGCCAGCAGCTTCAGGGGTGACCATGAGCAGTTCTTC; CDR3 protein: CASSFRGDHEQFF
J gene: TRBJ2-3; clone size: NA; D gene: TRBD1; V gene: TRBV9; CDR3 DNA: TGTGCCAGCAGCACCCGCCCGGGACAGGGGGCAGATACGCAGTATTTT; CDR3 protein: CASSTRPGQGADTQYF
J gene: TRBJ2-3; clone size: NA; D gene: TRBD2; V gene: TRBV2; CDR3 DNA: TGTGCCAGCAGTGAAGCGCTTCCCCGGGAGGAAGGGGTTACGCAGTATTTT; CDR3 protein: CASSEALPREEGVTQYF
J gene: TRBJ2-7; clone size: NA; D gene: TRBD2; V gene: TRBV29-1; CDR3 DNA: TGCAGCGTTGGGAGGCTAGCGGGCTACGAGCAGTACTTC; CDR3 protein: CSVGRLAGYEQYF
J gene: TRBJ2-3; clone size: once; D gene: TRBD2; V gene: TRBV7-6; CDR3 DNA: TGTGCCAGCAGCTTAGCAACCTGGACTAGCGGGGCGGGAGATACGCAGTATTTT; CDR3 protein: CASSLATWTSGAGDTQYF